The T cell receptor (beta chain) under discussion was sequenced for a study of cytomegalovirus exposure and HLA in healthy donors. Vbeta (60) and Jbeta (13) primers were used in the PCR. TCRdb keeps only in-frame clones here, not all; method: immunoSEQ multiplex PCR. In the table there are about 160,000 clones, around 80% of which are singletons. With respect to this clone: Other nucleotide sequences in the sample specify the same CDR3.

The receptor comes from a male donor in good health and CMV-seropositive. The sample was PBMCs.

The CDR3 sequence is CAWSVGGVNTEAFF. DNA for the CDR3: TGTGCCTGGAGTGTCGGGGGTGTGAACACTGAAGCTTTCTTT. This chain connects TRBV30 to TRBJ1-1; a weak D match, TRBD1 (5 bases). The germline CDR1 and CDR2 sequences are GTSNPN and SVGIG (reference sequence). V gave up 0 bases and J gave up 0 bases, with 8 bases separating them. CDR3 length: 14 amino acids.